This section outlines one T cell receptor beta chain sequence together with its context. The antigen remains undetermined. It was CD45RO-negative cells, positively selected for CCR7, that made up naive CD8 cells, with terminally differentiated effector memory CD45RA+ cells excluded. Adults of Caucasian background living in Nashville, Tennessee made up all donors. J was trimmed by 2 bases and V by 6 bases; bases with no gene match: 13. The length of the CDR3 is 18 residues. CDR1 and CDR2 from the germline V gene are MNHEY and SMNVEV (reference sequence). The data were taken from a study of shared clonotypes between healthy human individuals. Sequenced by immunoSEQ multiplex PCR; TCRdb stores in-frame clones only, minus some. The table lists around 1.9 million clones, about 93% of them singletons. Study-level results: Represented diversity, genetic and exposure-history alike, was limited by few donors.

The rearrangement joins TRBV27 to TRBJ2-5; the match to TRBD2 covers 12 bases. The receptor was isolated from a man aged 18-30 years in good health. Some clones in this sample may be carry-over from other donors' samples. Material: naive CD8+ T cells from PBMCs. The CDR3 region is CASSPSSGRATDQETQYF. The DNA of the CDR3 is TGTGCCAGCAGCCCCTCTAGCGGGAGGGCCACGGATCAAGAGACCCAGTACTTC.